This note documents a single TCR beta chain sequence. Its antigen is still unknown. A much larger clone is a single base away; this may be a read error. This sample was included in a study of T cells after yellow fever vaccination. Study observations and caveats: Primary-vaccination clones mostly resurfaced post-booster (96% CD4, roughly 90% CD8). Clonotypes shared by both compartments, CD4 and CD8, made up a small share. Contaminants from the bulk population, in the form of abundant clonotypes, could be found in FACS-sorted repertoires. A weaker but faster secondary response was observed, peaking on day 5 versus 15.

Via MiXCR, TCRdb re-called the 5' RACE reads, giving one row per CDR3 protein. The table records some 600,000 distinct CDR3 sequences, 10% to 15% of them present only once. Germline CDR1 is MNHGY and CDR2 is SVAAGI. The CDR3 has 21 residues. This chain links TRBV6-9 with TRBJ2-2; 9 nucleotides agree with TRBD1. This sample comprised PBMCs, obtained on the day of the yellow fever booster vaccination. The clonotype was recovered from a man aged 30 to 45 who received the YFV17D yellow fever vaccine. DNA for the CDR3: TGTGCCACCAGTTATTCAAAAGTCCGGGACAGGGTTGTTTTGAACACCGGGGAGCTGTTTTTT. The encoded protein is CATSYSKVRDRVVLNTGELFF.